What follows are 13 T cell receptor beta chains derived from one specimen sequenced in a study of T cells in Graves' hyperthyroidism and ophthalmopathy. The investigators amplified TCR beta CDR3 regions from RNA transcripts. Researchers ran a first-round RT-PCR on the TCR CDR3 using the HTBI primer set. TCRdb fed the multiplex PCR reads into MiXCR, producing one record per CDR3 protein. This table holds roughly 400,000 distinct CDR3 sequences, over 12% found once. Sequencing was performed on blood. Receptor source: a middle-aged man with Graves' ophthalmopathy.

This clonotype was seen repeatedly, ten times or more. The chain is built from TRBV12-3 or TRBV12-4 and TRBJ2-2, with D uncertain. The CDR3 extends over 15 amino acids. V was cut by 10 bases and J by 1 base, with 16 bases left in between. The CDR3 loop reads CATQSWAGNTGELFF. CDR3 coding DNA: TGTGCCACCCAGAGCTGGGCAGGGAACACCGGGGAGCTGTTTTTT.

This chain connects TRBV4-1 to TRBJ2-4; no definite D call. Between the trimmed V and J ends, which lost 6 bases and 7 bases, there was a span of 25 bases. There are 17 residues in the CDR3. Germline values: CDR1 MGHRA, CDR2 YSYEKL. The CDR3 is CASSHPRSGRDRNIQYF. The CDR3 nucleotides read TGCGCCAGCAGTCATCCAAGGTCCGGTAGGGATCGGAACATTCAGTACTTC.

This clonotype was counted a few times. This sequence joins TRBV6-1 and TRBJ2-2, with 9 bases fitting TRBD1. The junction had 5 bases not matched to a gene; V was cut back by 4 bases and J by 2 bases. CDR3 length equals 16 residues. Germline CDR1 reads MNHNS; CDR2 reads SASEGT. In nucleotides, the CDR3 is TGTGCCAGCAGTGGACCGGGACAGGGAAACACCGGGGAGCTGTTTTTT. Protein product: CASSGPGQGNTGELFF.

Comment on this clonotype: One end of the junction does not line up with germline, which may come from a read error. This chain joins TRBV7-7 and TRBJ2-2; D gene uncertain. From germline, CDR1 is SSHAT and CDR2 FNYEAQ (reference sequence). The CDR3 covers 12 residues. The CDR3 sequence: CASSYCPGELFF. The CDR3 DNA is TGTGCTAGCAGCTACTGTCCCGGGGAGCTGTTTTTT.

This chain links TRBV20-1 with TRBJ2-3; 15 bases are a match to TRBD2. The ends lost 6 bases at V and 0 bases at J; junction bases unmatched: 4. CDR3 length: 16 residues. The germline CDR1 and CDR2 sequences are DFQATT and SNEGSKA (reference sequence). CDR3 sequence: CSAGTSGRLSTDTQYF. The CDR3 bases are TGCAGTGCCGGGACTAGCGGGAGGTTAAGCACAGATACGCAGTATTTT.

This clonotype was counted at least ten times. The CDR3 DNA reads as TGTGCCTGGAGTCCAACCCTGGGAGGGGGGAGTGAAAAACTGTTTTTT. It translates to CAWSPTLGGGSEKLFF. The V call is TRBV30, the J call TRBJ1-4, with D maybe TRBD1 (6 bases). This CDR3 region has 16 residues. V dropped 2 bases and J dropped 7 bases, with 20 bases sitting between them. The germline gives CDR1 GTSNPN, CDR2 SVGIG (reference sequence).

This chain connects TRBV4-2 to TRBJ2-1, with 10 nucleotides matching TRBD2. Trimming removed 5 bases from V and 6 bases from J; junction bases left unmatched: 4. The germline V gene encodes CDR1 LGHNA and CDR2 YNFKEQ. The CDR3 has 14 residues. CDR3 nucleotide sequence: TGTGCCAGCAGCGGGACTAGCGCAACCAATGAGCAGTTCTTC. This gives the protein CASSGTSATNEQFF.

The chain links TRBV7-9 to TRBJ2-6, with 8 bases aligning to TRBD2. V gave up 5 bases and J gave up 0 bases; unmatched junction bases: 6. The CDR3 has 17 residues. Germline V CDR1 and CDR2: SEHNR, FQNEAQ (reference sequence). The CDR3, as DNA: TGTGCCAGCAGCCGGGCTGCGGGAGGCTCTGGGGCCAACGTCCTGACTTTC. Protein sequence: CASSRAAGGSGANVLTF.

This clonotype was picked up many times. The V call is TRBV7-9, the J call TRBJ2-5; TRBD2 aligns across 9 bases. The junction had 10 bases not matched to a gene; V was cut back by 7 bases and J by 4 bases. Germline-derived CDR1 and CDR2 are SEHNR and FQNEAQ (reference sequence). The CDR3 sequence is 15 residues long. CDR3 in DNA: TGTGCCAGCACCCCGGGTAGCGGGAGTGGAGAGACCCAGTACTTC. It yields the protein CASTPGSGSGETQYF.

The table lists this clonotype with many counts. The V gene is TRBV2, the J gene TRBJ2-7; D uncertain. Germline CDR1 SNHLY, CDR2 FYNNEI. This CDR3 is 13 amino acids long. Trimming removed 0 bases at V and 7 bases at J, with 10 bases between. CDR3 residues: CASSEALPGEQYF. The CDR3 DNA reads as TGTGCCAGCAGTGAAGCCCTCCCCGGTGAGCAGTACTTC.

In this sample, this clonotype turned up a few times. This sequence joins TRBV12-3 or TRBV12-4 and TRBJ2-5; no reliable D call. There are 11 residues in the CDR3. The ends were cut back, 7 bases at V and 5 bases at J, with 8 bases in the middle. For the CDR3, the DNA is TGTGCCAGCAAAAACTGGGAGACCCAGTACTTC. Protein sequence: CASKNWETQYF.

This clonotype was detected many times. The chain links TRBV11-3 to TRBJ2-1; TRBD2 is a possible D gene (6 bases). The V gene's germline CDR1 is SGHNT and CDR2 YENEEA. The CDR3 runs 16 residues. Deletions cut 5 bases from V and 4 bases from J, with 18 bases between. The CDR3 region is CASSAQSSGAYNEQFF. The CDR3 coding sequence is TGTGCCAGCAGCGCCCAGAGTAGCGGCGCTTACAATGAGCAGTTCTTC.

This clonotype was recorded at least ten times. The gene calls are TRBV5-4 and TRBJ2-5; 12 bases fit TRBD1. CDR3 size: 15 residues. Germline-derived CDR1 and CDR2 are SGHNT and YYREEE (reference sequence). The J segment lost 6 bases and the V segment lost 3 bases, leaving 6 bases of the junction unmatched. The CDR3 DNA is TGTGCCAGCAGCTCGCCGGGACAGGGGGCACAGACCCAGTACTTC. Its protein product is CASSSPGQGAQTQYF. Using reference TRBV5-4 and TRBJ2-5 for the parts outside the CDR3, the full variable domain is ETGVTQSPTHLIKTRGQQVTLRCSSQSGHNTVSWYQQALGQGPQFIFQYYREEENGRGNFPPRFSGLQFPNYSSELNVNALELDDSALYLCASSSPGQGAQTQYFGPGTRLLVL.